The sequence of this TCR beta chain was determined in a study of control samples from healthy donors and cancer patients (dated by TCRdb to between 2020 and 2021). Its CDR3 holds 16 amino acids, cysteine through phenylalanine. The only DNA kept is the CDR3, 48 bases in frame from the first base. V lost 0 bases and J lost 5 bases; the stretch between them is 14 bases long. CDR1 and CDR2 are read off the germline V gene as LGHNA and YSLEER. The library was built by means of the immunoSEQ multiplex PCR assay. The table was pulled from immuneACCESS by TCRdb, which kept in-frame rearrangements only. Such tables lose some clones; where checked, under half of the loss comes from unresolved V genes, and the rest has no known cause. Here the sample has tens of thousands of clones; about 89% occur a single time. Approximately 7% of the sample belongs to the ten largest clones. On this clone itself: What this receptor recognizes is not known. No much larger clone is present one base from it, and per-base qualities are unavailable.

The source material was blood. This clonotype originated in a man aged 50-60 years in good health. Recombination linked TRBV4-3 to TRBJ2-1, with TRBD2 as a weak D call on 5 bases. CDR3 protein: CASSQDTGYMDNEQFF. The DNA sequence follows: TGCGCCAGCAGCCAAGATACGGGGTATATGGACAATGAGCAGTTCTTC.